These T cell receptor beta chains were read from a single sample in a study of identical twins. Via MiXCR, TCRdb re-called the 5' RACE reads, giving one row per CDR3 protein. The table lists around 670,000 distinct CDR3 sequences, 6% to 6.5% of them singletons. Material for sequencing was naive T cells sorted from blood. The source of these receptors is a young man in good health. CDR3s include the opening cysteine and the closing phenylalanine or tryptophan. A D gene is named only where the DNA matches it firmly. Clone size is shown for a subset of rows, as once, few, many or a class of expanded clone.

J | V | D | size | CDR3 | DNA
TRBJ2-1 | TRBV4-3 | - | many | CASSQGGGSRNEQFF | TGCGCCAGCAGCCAAGGAGGTGGAAGTAGAAATGAGCAGTTCTTC
TRBJ2-5 | TRBV28 | - | many | CASSLFRGGEETQYF | TGTGCCAGCAGTTTATTCAGAGGTGGAGAAGAGACCCAGTACTTC
TRBJ1-1 | TRBV29-1 | TRBD1 | many | CSVGGTGTRAEAFF | TGCAGCGTTGGGGGGACAGGTACGAGAGCTGAAGCTTTCTTT
TRBJ2-3 | TRBV6-1 | TRBD2 | few | CASSELAGGGEDTQYF | TGTGCCAGCAGTGAACTAGCGGGAGGGGGGGAGGATACGCAGTATTTT
TRBJ2-7 | TRBV29-1 | - | - | CSARGNGWEQYF | TGCAGCGCGAGGGGCAATGGGTGGGAGCAGTACTTC
TRBJ1-5 | TRBV20-1 | TRBD1 | many | CSARVGQESQPQHF | TGCAGTGCTAGAGTGGGACAGGAAAGTCAGCCCCAGCATTTT
TRBJ2-1 | TRBV7-6 | - | few | CASSRLGADNEQFF | TGTGCCAGCAGCCGACTTGGAGCGGACAATGAGCAGTTCTTC
TRBJ2-3 | TRBV29-1 | - | - | CSVEIYTDTQYF | TGCAGCGTTGAGATTTATACAGATACGCAGTATTTT
TRBJ2-2 | TRBV29-1 | - | many | CSVRGSNTGELFF | TGCAGCGTCCGAGGGTCGAACACCGGGGAGCTGTTTTTT
TRBJ2-7 | TRBV24-1 | - | many | CATSDSGRSYEQYF | TGTGCCACCAGTGATTCGGGCCGCTCCTACGAGCAGTACTTC
TRBJ2-2 | TRBV7-8 | TRBD2 | - | CASSPRQPSGPNTGELFF | TGTGCCAGCAGCCCCCGCCAGCCTAGCGGTCCTAACACCGGGGAGCTGTTTTTT
TRBJ2-7 | TRBV29-1 | - | many | CSVEIGREQYF | TGCAGCGTTGAAATAGGGAGAGAGCAGTACTTC
TRBJ1-3 | TRBV12-3/TRBV12-4 | - | many | CASSPVSYTIYF | TGTGCCAGCAGCCCAGTCAGTTACACCATATATTTT
TRBJ1-4 | TRBV12-3/TRBV12-4 | - | many | CASRFAGELFF | TGTGCCAGCCGATTTGCGGGGGAACTGTTTTTT
TRBJ2-1 | TRBV29-1 | - | - | CSAHRANEQFF | TGCAGCGCGCACAGGGCAAATGAGCAGTTCTTC
TRBJ1-1 | TRBV7-8 | - | few | CASSSGPLNTEAFF | TGTGCCAGCAGCTCGGGACCCCTGAACACTGAAGCTTTCTTT
TRBJ2-7 | TRBV4-3 | TRBD1 | many | CASSQEGGAYEQYF | TGCGCCAGCAGCCAAGAAGGGGGCGCCTACGAGCAGTACTTC
TRBJ1-3 | TRBV4-1 | - | many | CASTEPGNTIYF | TGCGCCAGCACAGAGCCTGGAAACACCATATATTTT
TRBJ1-5 | TRBV6-1 | TRBD1 | many | CASRNRGRQPQHF | TGTGCCAGCAGAAACAGGGGTCGCCAGCCCCAGCATTTT
TRBJ2-6 | TRBV5-1 | - | - | CASSLRLGIHPGANVLTF | TGCGCCAGCAGCTTGAGGCTGGGCATCCACCCAGGGGCCAACGTCCTGACTTTC
TRBJ2-2 | TRBV6-6 | - | many | CASSSLANGELFF | TGTGCCAGCAGTTCCTTGGCAAACGGGGAGCTGTTTTTT
TRBJ2-1 | TRBV29-1 | TRBD1 | many | CSVGDRGGSYNEQFF | TGCAGCGTCGGGGACAGGGGAGGCTCCTACAATGAGCAGTTCTTC
TRBJ2-3 | TRBV28 | TRBD2 | few | CASSFEGTSGPSTDTQYF | TGTGCCAGCAGTTTTGAGGGGACTAGCGGACCTAGCACAGATACGCAGTATTTT
TRBJ2-1 | TRBV5-1 | TRBD1 | few | CASSTPGGSGYNEQFF | TGCGCCAGCAGCACCCCAGGGGGCTCAGGGTACAATGAGCAGTTCTTC